Presented here are 3 T cell receptor beta chains from one specimen sequenced in a study of T cell repertoires in cytomegalovirus infection. TCRdb fed the reads into MiXCR, producing one record per CDR3 protein. In the table there are nearly 550,000 distinct CDR3 sequences, approximately 17% of which are singletons. Sequencing used CD8+ T cells from PBMCs. These receptors were obtained from a human donor in good health (CMV status not recorded). Some clones in this sample may be carry-over from other donors' samples.

This clonotype turned up a few times. The chain is built from TRBV5-1 and TRBJ2-1, with 9 bases matching TRBD2. With V trimmed by 4 bases and J by 5 bases, 16 bases remained unmatched. This CDR3 has 18 amino acids. Germline loops: CDR1 SGHRS, CDR2 YFSETQ. The CDR3 here is CASSTGIPRLAEDNEQFF. The CDR3 nucleotides read TGCGCCAGCAGCACCGGGATTCCGAGACTAGCGGAAGACAATGAGCAGTTCTTC.

This chain joins TRBV7-3 and TRBJ1-2; 8 nucleotides match TRBD1. The V gene's germline CDR1 is SGHTA and CDR2 FQGTGA. This CDR3 is 14 amino acids long. Unmatched junction bases numbered 11, after V lost 1 base and J lost 13 bases. The CDR3 loop is CASSLIPGQGLVTF. For the CDR3, the DNA is TGTGCCAGCAGCTTAATTCCCGGACAGGGATTGGTCACCTTC.

This chain links TRBV5-5 with TRBJ2-2; 10 nucleotides match TRBD2. Germline CDR1 reads SGHKS; CDR2 reads YYEKEE (reference sequence). This CDR3 comprises 16 residues. After removal of 4 bases from V and 1 base from J, the junction contained 4 bases not matched to a gene. The CDR3 loop reads CASSISGGKNTGELFF. The CDR3 DNA reads TGTGCCAGCAGCATTAGCGGGGGGAAGAACACCGGGGAGCTGTTTTTT.